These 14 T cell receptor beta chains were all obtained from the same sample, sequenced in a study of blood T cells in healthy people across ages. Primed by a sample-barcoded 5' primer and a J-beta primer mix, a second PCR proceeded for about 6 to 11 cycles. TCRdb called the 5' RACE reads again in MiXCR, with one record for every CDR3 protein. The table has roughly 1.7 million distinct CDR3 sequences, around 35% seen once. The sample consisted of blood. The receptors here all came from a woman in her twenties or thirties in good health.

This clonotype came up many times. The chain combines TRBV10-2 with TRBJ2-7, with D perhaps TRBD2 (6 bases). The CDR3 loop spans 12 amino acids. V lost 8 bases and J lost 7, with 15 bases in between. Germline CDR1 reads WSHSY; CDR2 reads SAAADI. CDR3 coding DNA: TGCGCCAGCTCGCGGGGTGGGCTGGAGCAGTACTTC. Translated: CASSRGGLEQYF.

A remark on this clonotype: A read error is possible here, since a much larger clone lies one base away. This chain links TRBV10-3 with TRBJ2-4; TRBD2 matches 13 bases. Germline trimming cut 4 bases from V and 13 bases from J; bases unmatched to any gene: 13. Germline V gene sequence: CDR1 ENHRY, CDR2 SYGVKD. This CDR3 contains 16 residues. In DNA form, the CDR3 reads TGTGCCATCAGTGGAGATGGACTAGCGGGAGCCTACGTGCAGTACTTC. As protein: CAISGDGLAGAYVQYF.

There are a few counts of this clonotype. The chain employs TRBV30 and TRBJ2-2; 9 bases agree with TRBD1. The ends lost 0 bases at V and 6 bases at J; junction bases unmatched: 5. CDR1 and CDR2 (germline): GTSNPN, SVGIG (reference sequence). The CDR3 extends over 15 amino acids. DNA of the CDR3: TGTGCCTGGAGTGTAGGGACAGGGTCGTCCGGGGAGCTGTTTTTT. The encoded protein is CAWSVGTGSSGELFF.

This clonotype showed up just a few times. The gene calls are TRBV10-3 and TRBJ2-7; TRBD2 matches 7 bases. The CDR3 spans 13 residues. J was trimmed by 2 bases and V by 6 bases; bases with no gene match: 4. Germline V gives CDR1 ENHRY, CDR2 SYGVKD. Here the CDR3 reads CAIRTGTTYEQYF. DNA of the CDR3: TGTGCCATCAGGACCGGGACTACCTACGAGCAGTACTTC.

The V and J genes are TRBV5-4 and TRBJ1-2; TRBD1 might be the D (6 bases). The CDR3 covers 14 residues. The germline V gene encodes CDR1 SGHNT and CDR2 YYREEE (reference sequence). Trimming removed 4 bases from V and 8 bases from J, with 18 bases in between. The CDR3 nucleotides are TGTGCCAGCAGCCTCCCCGGGACACAAAAGGGCTACACCTTC. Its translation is CASSLPGTQKGYTF. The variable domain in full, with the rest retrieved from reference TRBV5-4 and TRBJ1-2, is ETGVTQSPTHLIKTRGQQVTLRCSSQSGHNTVSWYQQALGQGPQFIFQYYREEENGRGNFPPRFSGLQFPNYSSELNVNALELDDSALYLCASSLPGTQKGYTFGSGTRLTVV.

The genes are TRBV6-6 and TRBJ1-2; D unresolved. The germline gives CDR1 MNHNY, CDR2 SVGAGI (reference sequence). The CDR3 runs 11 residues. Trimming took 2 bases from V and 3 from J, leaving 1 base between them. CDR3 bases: TGTGCCAGCAGTTACGACTATGGCTACACCTTC. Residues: CASSYDYGYTF.

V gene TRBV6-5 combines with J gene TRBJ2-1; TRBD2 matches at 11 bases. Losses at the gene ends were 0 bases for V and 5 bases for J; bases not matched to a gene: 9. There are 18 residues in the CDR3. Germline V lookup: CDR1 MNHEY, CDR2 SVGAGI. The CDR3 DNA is TGTGCCAGCAGTTACTCCCTCACCACTAGCGGGAGAGACAATGAGCAGTTCTTC. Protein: CASSYSLTTSGRDNEQFF.

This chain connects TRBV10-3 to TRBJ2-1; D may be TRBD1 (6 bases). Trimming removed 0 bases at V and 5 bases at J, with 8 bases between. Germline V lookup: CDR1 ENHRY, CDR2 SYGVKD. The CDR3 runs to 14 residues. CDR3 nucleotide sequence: TGTGCCATCAGTGAGTCTTGGACAGACAATGAGCAGTTCTTC. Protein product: CAISESWTDNEQFF.

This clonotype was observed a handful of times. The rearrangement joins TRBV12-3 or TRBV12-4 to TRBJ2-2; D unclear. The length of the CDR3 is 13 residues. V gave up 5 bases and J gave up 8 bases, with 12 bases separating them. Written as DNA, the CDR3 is TGTGCCAGCAGTAAATCTTCGTGGGGGGAGCTGTTTTTT. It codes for CASSKSSWGELFF.

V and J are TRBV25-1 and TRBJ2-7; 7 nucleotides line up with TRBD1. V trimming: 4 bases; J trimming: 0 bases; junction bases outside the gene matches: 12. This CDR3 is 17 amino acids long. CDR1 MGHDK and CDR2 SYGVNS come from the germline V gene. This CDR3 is CASSGPPGTVDSYEQYF. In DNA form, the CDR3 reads TGTGCCAGCAGTGGACCTCCCGGGACAGTCGACTCCTACGAGCAGTACTTC.

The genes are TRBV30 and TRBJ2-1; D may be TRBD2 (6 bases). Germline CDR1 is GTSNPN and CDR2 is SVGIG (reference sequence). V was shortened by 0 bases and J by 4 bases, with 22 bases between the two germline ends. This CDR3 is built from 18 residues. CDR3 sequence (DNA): TGTGCCTGGAGTGTAAACGGGAGTCTACGGCCGCCATACAATGAGCAGTTCTTC. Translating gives CAWSVNGSLRPPYNEQFF.

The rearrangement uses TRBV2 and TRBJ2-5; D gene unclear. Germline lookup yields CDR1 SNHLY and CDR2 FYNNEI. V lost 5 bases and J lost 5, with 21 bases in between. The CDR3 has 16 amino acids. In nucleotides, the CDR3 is TGTGCCAGCAGTTCCCATCTACTCTCCGCTGAGGAGACCCAGTACTTC. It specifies CASSSHLLSAEETQYF.

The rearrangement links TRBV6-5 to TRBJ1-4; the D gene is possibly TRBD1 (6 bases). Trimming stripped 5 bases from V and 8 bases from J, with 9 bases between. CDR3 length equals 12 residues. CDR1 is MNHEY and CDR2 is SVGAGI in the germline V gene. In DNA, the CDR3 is TGTGCCAGCAGTACAGGGAAGGAAAAACTGTTTTTT. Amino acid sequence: CASSTGKEKLFF.

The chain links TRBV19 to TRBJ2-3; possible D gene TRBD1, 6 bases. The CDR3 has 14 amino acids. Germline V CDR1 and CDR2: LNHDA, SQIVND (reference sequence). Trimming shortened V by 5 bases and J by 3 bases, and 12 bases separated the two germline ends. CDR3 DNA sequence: TGTGCCAGTAGTGGCAGGGGATGGACAGATACGCAGTATTTT. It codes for CASSGRGWTDTQYF.